The entry below describes one T cell receptor beta chain. Antigen: not known. Germline V lookup: CDR1 LGHNA, CDR2 YSLEER. CDR3 length: 15 amino acids. V lost 0 bases, J lost 2 bases, and 11 bases lay in between. Described time point: pre-sensitization, week 0. The sample's treatment: therapeutic diphenylcyclopropenone sensitization with weekly scalp DPC. Alopecia patients between 18 and 70 years old and suitable for DPC were used as donors. The data were taken from a study of human T cells and chemical hapten exposure. Findings of the study overall: TCRs at a frequency above 1 in 1000 stayed unchanged with DPC sensitization.

TCRdb reanalysed the RACE reads using MiXCR and keeps one entry per CDR3 protein. The sample shows around 200,000 distinct CDR3 sequences, around 30% of them seen only once. Sample: whole blood, taken in connection with sensitization to the hapten diphenylcyclopropenone (DPC). The TCR was taken from a woman aged 25 to 39 with alopecia areata. Some clones in this sample may be carry-over from other donors' samples. The genes are TRBV4-3 and TRBJ2-7; D remains unclear. CDR3 DNA: TGCGCCAGCAGCCAAGATTTCCGCCAGCCCTACGAGCAGTACTTC. It is translated as CASSQDFRQPYEQYF.